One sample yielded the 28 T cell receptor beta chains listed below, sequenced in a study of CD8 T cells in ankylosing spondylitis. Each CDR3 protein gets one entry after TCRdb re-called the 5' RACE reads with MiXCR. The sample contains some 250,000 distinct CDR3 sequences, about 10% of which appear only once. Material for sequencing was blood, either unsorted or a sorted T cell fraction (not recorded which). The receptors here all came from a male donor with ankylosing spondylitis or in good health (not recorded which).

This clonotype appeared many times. Here the CDR3 reads CATSDPGQGASKNIQYF. In DNA form, the CDR3 reads TGTGCCACCAGTGACCCCGGACAGGGGGCTTCCAAAAACATTCAGTACTTC. The chain recombines TRBV24-1 with TRBJ2-4; 11 nucleotides align to TRBD1. The CDR3 is 17 amino acids. Germline values: CDR1 KGHDR, CDR2 SFDVKD. V trimming: 4 bases; J trimming: 2 bases; junction bases outside the gene matches: 6.

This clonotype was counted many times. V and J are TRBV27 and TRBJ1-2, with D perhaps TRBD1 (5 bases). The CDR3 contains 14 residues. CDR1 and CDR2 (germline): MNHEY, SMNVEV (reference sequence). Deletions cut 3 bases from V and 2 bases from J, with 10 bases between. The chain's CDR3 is CASSLSGGNYGYTF. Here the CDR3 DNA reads TGTGCCAGCAGTTTGTCCGGGGGAAACTATGGCTACACCTTC.

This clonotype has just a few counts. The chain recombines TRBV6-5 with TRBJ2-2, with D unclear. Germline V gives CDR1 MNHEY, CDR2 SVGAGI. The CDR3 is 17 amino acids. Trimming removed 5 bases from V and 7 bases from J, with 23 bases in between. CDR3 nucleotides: TGTGCCAGCAGTCCGCACCCTCTTGGGGAATTGGGCGGGGAGCTGTTTTTT. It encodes CASSPHPLGELGGELFF.

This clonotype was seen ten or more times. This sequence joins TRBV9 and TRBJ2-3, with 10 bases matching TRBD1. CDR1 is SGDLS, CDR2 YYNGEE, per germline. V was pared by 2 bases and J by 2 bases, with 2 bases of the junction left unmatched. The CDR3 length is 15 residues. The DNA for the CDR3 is TGTGCCAGCAGCGTGGGACAGGGGACCACAGATACGCAGTATTTT. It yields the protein CASSVGQGTTDTQYF.

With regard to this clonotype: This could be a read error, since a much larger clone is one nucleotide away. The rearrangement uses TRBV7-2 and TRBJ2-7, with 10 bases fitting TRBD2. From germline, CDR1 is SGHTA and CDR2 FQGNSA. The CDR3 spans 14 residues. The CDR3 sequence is CAGSLFGTSAEQYF. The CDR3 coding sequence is TGTGCCGGCAGCTTATTTGGGACTAGCGCCGAGCAGTACTTC.

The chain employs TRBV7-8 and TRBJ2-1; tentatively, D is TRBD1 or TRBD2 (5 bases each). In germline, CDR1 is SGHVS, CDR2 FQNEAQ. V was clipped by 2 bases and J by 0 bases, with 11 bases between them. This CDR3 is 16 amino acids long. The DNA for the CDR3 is TGTGCCAGCAGCTTATTACGGGGCCTCTCCTACAATGAGCAGTTCTTC. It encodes CASSLLRGLSYNEQFF.

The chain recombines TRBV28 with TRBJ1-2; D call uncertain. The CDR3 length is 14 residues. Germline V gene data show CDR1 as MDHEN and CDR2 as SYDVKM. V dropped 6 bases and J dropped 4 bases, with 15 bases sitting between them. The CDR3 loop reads CASRVSVPGYGYTF. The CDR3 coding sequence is TGTGCCAGCAGGGTTTCCGTCCCAGGCTATGGCTACACCTTC.

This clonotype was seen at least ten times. As DNA, the CDR3 is TGTGCCACCAGTGATACCACTAAGGGAATATACGAGCAGTACTTC. Translating it yields CATSDTTKGIYEQYF. This sequence joins TRBV24-1 and TRBJ2-7; D call uncertain. The CDR3 is made up of 15 amino acids. Germline CDR1 and CDR2: KGHDR and SFDVKD. Deletions cut 3 bases from V and 4 bases from J, with 15 bases between.

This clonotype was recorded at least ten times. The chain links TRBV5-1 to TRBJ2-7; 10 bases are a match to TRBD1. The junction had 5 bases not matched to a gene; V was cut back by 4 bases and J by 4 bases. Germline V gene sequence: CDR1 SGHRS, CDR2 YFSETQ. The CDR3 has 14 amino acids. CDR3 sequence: CASSIRDRGYEQYF. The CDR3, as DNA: TGCGCCAGCAGCATCCGGGACAGGGGATACGAGCAGTACTTC.

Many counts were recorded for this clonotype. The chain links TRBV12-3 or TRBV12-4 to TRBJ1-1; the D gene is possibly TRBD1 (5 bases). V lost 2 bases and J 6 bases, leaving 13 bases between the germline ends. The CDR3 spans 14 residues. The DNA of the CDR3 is TGTGCCAGCAGTTTACTGGGGGGGAGGGCTGAAGCTTTCTTT. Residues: CASSLLGGRAEAFF.

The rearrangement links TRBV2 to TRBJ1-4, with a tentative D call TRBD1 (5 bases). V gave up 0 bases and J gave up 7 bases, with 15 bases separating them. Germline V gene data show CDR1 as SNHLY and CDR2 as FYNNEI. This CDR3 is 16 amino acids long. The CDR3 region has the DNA TGTGCCAGCAGTGAAGCCTCCGGGGCCATGGGTGAAAAACTGTTTTTT. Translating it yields CASSEASGAMGEKLFF.

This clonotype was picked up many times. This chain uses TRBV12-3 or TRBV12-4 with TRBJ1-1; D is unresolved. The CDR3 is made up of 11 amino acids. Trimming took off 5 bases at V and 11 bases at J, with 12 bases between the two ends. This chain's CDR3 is CASSGPDWAFF. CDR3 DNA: TGTGCCAGCAGTGGCCCGGACTGGGCTTTCTTT.

The CDR3 sequence is CASSLELQETQYF. The CDR3 DNA sequence: TGTGCCAGCAGCTTAGAACTTCAAGAGACCCAGTACTTC. V usage is TRBV7-2 and J usage is TRBJ2-5; the D is unclear. V shed 1 base and J shed 2 bases, with 5 bases lying between them. The CDR3 has 13 residues. Germline V gives CDR1 SGHTA, CDR2 FQGNSA.

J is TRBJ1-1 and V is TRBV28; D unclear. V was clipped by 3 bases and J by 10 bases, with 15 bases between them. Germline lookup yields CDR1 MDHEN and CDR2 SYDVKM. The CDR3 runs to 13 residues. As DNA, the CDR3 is TGTGCCAGCAGTTTTTTAGAGGGCCTTGGAGCTTTCTTT. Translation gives CASSFLEGLGAFF.

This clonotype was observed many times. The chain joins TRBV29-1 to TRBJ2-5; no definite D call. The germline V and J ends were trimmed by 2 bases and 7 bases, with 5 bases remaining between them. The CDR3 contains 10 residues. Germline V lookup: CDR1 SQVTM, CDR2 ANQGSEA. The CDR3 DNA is TGCAGCGTTGAATTGGGGACCCAGTACTTC. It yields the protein CSVELGTQYF. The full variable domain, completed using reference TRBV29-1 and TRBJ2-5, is SAVISQKPSRDICQRGTSLTIQCQVDSQVTMMFWYRQQPGQSLTLIATANQGSEATYESGFVIDKFPISRPNLTFSTLTVSNMSPEDSSIYLCSVELGTQYFGPGTRLLVL.

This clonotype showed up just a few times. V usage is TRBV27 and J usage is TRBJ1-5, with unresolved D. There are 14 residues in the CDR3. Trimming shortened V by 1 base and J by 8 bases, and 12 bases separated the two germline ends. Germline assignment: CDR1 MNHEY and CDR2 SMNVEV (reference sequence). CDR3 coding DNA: TGTGCCAGCAGTTTATATGAGGGCTCTGAGCCCCAGCATTTT. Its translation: CASSLYEGSEPQHF.

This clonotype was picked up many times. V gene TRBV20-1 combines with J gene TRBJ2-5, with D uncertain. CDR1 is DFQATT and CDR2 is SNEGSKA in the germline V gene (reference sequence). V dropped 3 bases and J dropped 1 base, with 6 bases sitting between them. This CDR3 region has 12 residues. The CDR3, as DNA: TGCAGTGCTAGTAACTTCCAAGAGACCCAGTACTTC. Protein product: CSASNFQETQYF.

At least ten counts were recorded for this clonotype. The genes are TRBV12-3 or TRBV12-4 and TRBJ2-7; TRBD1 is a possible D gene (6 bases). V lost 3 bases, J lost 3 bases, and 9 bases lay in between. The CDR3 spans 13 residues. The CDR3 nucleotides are TGTGCCAGCAGTTTTGGACAGTACTACGAGCAGTACTTC. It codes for CASSFGQYYEQYF.

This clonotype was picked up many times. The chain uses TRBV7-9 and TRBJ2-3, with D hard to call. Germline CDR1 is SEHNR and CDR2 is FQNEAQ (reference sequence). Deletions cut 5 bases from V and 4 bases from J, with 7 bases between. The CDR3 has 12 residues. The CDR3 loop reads CASSIDADTQYF. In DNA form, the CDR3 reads TGTGCCAGCAGCATCGACGCAGATACGCAGTATTTT.

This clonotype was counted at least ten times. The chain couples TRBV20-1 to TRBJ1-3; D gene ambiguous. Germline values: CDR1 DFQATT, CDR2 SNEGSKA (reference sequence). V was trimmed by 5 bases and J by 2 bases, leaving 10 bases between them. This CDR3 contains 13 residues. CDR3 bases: TGCAGTGCTGGAGTTTCGGCTGGAAACACCATATATTTT. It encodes CSAGVSAGNTIYF.

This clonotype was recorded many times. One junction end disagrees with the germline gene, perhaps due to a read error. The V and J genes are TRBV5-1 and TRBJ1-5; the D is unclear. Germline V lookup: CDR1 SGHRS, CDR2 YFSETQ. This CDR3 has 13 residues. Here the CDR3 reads CASSLSGNQPQHF. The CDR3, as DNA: TGTGCCAGCAGTTTATCGGGCAATCAGCCCCAGCATTTT.

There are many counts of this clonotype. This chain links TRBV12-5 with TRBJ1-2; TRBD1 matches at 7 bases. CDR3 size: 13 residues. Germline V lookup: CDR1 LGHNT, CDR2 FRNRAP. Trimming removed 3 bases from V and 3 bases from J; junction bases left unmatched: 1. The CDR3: CASGFDRDYGYTF. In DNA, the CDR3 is TGTGCTAGTGGTTTCGACAGGGACTATGGCTACACCTTC.

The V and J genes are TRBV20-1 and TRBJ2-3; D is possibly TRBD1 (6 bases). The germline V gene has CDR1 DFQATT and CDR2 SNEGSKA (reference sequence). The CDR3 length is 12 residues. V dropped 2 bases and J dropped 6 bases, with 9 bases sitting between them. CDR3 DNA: TGCAGTGCTAGATACCAGGGGGATACGCAGTATTTT. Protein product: CSARYQGDTQYF.

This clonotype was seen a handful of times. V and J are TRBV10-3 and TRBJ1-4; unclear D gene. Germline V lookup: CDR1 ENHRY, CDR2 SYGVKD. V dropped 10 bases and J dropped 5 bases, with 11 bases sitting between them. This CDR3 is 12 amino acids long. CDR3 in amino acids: CATADGNEKLFF. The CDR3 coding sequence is TGTGCCACCGCGGACGGGAATGAAAAACTGTTTTTT.

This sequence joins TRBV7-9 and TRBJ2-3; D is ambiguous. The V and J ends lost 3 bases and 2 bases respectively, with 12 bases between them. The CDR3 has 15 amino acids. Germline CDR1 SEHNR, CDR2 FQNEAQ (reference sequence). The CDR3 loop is CASSFWLVDTDTQYF. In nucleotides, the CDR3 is TGTGCCAGCAGCTTTTGGCTAGTGGACACAGATACGCAGTATTTT.

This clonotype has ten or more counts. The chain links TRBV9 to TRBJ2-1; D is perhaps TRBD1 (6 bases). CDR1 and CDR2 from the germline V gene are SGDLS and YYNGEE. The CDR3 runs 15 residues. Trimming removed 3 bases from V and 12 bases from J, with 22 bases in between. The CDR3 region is CASSAAGAITSGQFF. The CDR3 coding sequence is TGTGCCAGCAGCGCAGCAGGGGCCATCACATCGGGGCAGTTCTTC.

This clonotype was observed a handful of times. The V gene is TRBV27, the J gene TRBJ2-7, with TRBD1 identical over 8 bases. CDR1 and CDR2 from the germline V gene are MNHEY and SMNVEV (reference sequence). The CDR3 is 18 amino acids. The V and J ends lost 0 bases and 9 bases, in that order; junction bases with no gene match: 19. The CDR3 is CASSLSTMWGWGQEVQYF. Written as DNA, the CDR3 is TGTGCCAGCAGTTTATCGACTATGTGGGGGTGGGGACAGGAGGTGCAGTACTTC.

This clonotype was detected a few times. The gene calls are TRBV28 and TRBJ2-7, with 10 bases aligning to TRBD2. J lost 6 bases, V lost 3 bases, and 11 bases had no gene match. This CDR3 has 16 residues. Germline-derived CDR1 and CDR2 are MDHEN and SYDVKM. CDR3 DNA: TGTGCCAGCAGTTTTTATACGGCTAGCGGGAGCGCCGAGCAGTACTTC. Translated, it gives CASSFYTASGSAEQYF.